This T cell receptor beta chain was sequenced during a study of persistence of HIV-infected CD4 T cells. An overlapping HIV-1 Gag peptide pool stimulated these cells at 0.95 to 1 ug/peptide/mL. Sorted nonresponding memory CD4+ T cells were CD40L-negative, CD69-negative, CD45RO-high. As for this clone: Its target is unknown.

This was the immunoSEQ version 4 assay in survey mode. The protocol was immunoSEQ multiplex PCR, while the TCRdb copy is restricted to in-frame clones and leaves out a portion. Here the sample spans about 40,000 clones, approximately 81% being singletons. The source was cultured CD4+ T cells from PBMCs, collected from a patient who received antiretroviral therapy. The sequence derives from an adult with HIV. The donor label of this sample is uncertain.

The CDR3 loop is CASSRSGDEQFF. The CDR3 coding sequence is TGTGCCAGTAGTCGCTCAGGCGATGAGCAGTTCTTC. The genes are TRBV19 and TRBJ2-1, with D unclear. This CDR3 comprises 12 residues. V shed 5 bases and J shed 8 bases, with 10 bases lying between them. Germline V gives CDR1 LNHDA, CDR2 SQIVND (reference sequence).